Listed here are 13 T cell receptor beta chains from one sample, sequenced in a study of graft-versus-host responses after intestinal transplantation. Their antigens remain unidentified. The data were produced by immunoSEQ multiplex PCR, yet TCRdb's version contains in-frame clones alone and is incomplete. Of around 120,000 clones in the sample, around 95% are singletons; the top ten hold under 3.5%. Material: unstimulated CD8+ T cells sorted from spleen or lymph node cells, obtained before intestinal transplant. Receptors originate from a human donor who received an intestinal transplant.

V is TRBV7-3 and J is TRBJ2-1; 7 positions match TRBD1. This CDR3 has 16 residues. Per the germline V gene, CDR1 is SGHTA and CDR2 is FQGTGA. V trimming: 7 bases; J trimming: 0 bases; junction bases outside the gene matches: 9. The CDR3: CASTSLTGSSYNEQFF. DNA for the CDR3: TGTGCCAGCACCTCCCTGACAGGGAGCTCCTACAATGAGCAGTTCTTC.

The chain combines TRBV6-5 with TRBJ2-7; the match to TRBD2 covers 9 bases. The CDR3 spans 13 residues. V dropped 0 bases and J dropped 12; count of bases not matched to a gene: 6. Germline CDR1 is MNHEY and CDR2 is SVGAGI. The CDR3 reads CASSYSPSGTRYF. The CDR3 DNA reads as TGTGCCAGCAGTTACTCGCCTAGCGGGACGAGGTACTTC.

Regarding this clone: Other DNA sequences in the same sample also yield this CDR3. The V call is TRBV7-9, the J call TRBJ2-7; a possible D gene is TRBD1 (5 bases). CDR1 is SEHNR and CDR2 is FQNEAQ in the germline V gene (reference sequence). The CDR3 runs to 13 residues. The V gene lost 1 base and the J gene lost 2 bases, with 6 bases spanning the gap. The CDR3 loop reads CASSLGGPYEQYF. Here the CDR3 DNA reads TGTGCCAGCAGCTTAGGGGGCCCCTACGAGCAGTACTTC.

This CDR3 is CASSLGQGGSTF. The CDR3 nucleotides are TGTGCCAGCAGCTTGGGACAGGGCGGGAGCACCTTC. The chain joins TRBV5-6 to TRBJ1-2, with 7 bases lining up with TRBD1. Trimming at V came to 0 bases and at J to 13 bases, leaving 6 bases not matched to a gene. CDR3 size: 12 residues. Germline V lookup: CDR1 SGHDT, CDR2 YYEEEE.

In nucleotides, the CDR3 is TGTGCCAGCAGTTCCCAGATGGAGGGAGGTGAAGCTTTCTTT. Its translation: CASSSQMEGGEAFF. The chain joins TRBV28 to TRBJ1-1; no reliable D call. Trimming left V 4 bases short and J 7 bases short, with 16 bases between. Germline V gives CDR1 MDHEN, CDR2 SYDVKM. There are 14 residues in the CDR3.

The genes are TRBV19 and TRBJ1-1; D gene uncertain. Germline-derived CDR1 and CDR2 are LNHDA and SQIVND (reference sequence). Trimming took 3 bases from V and 4 from J, leaving 6 bases between them. CDR3 length: 12 amino acids. In DNA form, the CDR3 reads TGTGCCAGTAGTATCGGGTTCACTGAAGCTTTCTTT. It specifies CASSIGFTEAFF.

The rearrangement links TRBV5-6 to TRBJ2-7; D is possibly TRBD2 (5 bases). Trimming shortened V by 3 bases and J by 3 bases, and 13 bases separated the two germline ends. Looked up from germline, CDR1 is SGHDT and CDR2 is YYEEEE. The CDR3 has 14 amino acids. The CDR3 loop reads CASSWVAGGYEQYF. CDR3 DNA: TGTGCCAGCAGCTGGGTCGCGGGTGGCTACGAGCAGTACTTC. Supplemented by reference TRBV5-6 and TRBJ2-7, the full variable domain reads DAGVTQSPTHLIKTRGQQVTLRCSPKSGHDTVSWYQQALGQGPQFIFQYYEEEERQRGNFPDRFSGHQFPNYSSELNVNALLLGDSALYLCASSWVAGGYEQYFGPGTRLTVT.

The V call is TRBV11-2, the J call TRBJ2-1; D is unresolved. Germline-derived CDR1 and CDR2 are SGHAT and FQNNGV. This CDR3 region has 12 residues. The V gene lost 1 base and the J gene lost 5 bases, with 3 bases spanning the gap. CDR3 loop: CASSLGDNEQFF. CDR3 nucleotides: TGTGCCAGCAGCTTAGGGGACAATGAGCAGTTCTTC.

The chain combines TRBV7-3 with TRBJ2-3; D gene unclear. Germline V gene data show CDR1 as SGHTA and CDR2 as FQGTGA. With 2 bases removed from V and 0 bases from J, the gap between germline ends came to 15 bases. The CDR3 is 17 amino acids. CDR3 nucleotides: TGTGCCAGCAGCTTATATATCAAGGAGACTAGCACAGATACGCAGTATTTT. This gives the protein CASSLYIKETSTDTQYF.

The V gene is TRBV19, the J gene TRBJ2-7, with D unresolved. The CDR3 has 11 residues. V was pared by 6 bases and J by 1 base, with 4 bases between. CDR1 is LNHDA and CDR2 is SQIVND in the germline V gene (reference sequence). Here the CDR3 DNA reads TGTGCCAGTAGGGGGTCCTACGAGCAGTACTTC. Amino acids: CASRGSYEQYF. Filled out from reference TRBV19 and TRBJ2-7, the complete variable domain reads DGGITQSPKYLFRKEGQNVTLSCEQNLNHDAMYWYRQDPGQGLRLIYYSQIVNDFQKGDIAEGYSVSREKKESFPLTVTSAQKNPTAFYLCASRGSYEQYFGPGTRLTVT.

The table lists this clone with a few counts. In DNA, the CDR3 is TGCGCCAGCAGCCAAGCAGGGGGAGGGCAGTACTTC. It encodes CASSQAGGGQYF. The J gene is TRBJ2-7, the V gene TRBV4-1, with a weak D call TRBD1 (7 bases). CDR3 length: 12 amino acids. CDR1 and CDR2 (germline): MGHRA, YSYEKL. V shed 1 base and J shed 9 bases, with 10 bases lying between them.

The chain couples TRBV30 to TRBJ2-1; 10 bases are a match to TRBD2. Germline CDR1 and CDR2: GTSNPN and SVGIG (reference sequence). The CDR3 runs to 16 residues. The ends lost 2 bases at V and 7 bases at J; junction bases unmatched: 11. CDR3 sequence: CAWSHGASGSGNEQFF. CDR3 in DNA: TGTGCCTGGAGTCATGGGGCTAGCGGGAGTGGGAATGAGCAGTTCTTC.

The chain recombines TRBV4-3 with TRBJ2-2, with 8 bases fitting TRBD2. CDR1 is LGHNA and CDR2 is YSLEER in the germline V gene. The V and J ends lost 0 bases and 7 bases, in that order; junction bases with no gene match: 10. The CDR3 totals 17 residues. The CDR3 spells CASSQDVRAGVLGELFF. The CDR3 DNA sequence: TGCGCCAGCAGCCAAGATGTGCGAGCGGGAGTACTCGGGGAGCTGTTTTTT.